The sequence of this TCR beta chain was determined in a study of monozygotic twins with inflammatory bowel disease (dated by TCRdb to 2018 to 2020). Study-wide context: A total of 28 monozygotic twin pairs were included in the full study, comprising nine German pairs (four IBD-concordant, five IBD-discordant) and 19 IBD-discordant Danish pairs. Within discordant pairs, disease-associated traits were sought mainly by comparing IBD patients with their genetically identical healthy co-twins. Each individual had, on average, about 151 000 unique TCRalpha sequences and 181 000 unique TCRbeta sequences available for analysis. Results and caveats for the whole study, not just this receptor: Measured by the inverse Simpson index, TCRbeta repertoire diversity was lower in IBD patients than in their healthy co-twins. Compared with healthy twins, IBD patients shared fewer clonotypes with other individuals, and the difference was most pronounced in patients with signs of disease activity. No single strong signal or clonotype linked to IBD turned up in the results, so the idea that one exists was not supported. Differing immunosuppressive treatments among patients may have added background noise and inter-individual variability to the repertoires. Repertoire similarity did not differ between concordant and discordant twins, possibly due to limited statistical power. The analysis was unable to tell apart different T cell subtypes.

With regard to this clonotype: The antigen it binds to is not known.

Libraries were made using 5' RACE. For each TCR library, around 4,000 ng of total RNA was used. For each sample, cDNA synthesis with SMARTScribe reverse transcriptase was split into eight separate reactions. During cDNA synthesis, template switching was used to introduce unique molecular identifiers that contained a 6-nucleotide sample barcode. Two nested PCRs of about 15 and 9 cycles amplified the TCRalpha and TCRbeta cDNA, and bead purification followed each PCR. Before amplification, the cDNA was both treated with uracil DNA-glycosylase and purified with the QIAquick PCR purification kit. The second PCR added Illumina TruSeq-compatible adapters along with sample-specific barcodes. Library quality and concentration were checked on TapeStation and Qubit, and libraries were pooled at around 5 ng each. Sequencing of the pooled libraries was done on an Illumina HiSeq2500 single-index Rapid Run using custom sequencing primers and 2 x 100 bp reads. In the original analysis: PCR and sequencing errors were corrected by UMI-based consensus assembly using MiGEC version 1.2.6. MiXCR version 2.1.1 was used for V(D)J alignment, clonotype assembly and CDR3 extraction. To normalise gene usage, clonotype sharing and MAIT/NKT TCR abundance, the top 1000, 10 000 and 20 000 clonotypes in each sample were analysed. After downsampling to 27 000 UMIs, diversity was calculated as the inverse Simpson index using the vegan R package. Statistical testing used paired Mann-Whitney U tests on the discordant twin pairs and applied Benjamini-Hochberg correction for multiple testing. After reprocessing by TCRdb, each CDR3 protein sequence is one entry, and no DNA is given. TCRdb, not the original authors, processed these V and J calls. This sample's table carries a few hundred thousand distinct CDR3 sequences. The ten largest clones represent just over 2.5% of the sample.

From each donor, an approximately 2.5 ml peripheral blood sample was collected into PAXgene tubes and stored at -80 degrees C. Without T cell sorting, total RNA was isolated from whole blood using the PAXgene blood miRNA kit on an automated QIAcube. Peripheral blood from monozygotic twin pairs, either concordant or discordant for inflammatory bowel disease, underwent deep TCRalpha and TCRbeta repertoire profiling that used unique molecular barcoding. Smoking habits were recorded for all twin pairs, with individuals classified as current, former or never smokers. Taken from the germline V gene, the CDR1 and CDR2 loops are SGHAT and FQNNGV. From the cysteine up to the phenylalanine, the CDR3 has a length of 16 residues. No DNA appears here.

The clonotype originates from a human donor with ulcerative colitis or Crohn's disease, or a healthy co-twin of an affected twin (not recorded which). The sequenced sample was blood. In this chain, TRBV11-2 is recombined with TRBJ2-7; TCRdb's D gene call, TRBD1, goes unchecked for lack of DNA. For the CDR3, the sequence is CASSLGRGRSSYEQYF.